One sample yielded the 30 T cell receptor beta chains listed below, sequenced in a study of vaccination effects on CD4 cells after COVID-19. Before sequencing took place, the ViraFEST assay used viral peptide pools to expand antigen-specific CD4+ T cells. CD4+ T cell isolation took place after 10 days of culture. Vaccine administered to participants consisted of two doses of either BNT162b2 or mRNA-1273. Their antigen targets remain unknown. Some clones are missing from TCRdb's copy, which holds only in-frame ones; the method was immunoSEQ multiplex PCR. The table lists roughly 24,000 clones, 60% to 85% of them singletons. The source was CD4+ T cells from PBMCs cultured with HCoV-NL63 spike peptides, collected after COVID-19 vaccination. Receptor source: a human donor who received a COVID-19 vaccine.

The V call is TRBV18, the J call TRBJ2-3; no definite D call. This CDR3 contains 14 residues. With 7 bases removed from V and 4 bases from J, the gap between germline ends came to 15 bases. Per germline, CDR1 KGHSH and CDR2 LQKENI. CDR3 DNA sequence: TGTGCCAGCTATATCGGCCCGTCGGCAGATACGCAGTATTTT. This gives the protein CASYIGPSADTQYF.

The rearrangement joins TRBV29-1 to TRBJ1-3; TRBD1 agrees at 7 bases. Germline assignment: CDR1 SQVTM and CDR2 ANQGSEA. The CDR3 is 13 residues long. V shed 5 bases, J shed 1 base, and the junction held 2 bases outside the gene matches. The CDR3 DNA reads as TGCAGCGTTACAGGGGTTTCTGGAAACACCATATATTTT. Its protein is CSVTGVSGNTIYF.

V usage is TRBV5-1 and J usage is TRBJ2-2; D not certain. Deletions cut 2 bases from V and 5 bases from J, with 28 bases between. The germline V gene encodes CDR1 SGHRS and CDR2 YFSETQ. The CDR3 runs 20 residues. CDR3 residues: CASSFTPRTSRSFVTGELFF. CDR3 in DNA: TGCGCCAGCAGCTTCACCCCCAGGACCTCAAGGAGCTTTGTGACCGGGGAGCTGTTTTTT.

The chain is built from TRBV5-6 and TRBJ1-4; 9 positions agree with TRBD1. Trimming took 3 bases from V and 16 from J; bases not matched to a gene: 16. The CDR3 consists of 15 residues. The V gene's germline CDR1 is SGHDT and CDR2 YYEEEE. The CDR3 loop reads CASSSKGQGEAGAFF. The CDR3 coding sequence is TGTGCCAGCAGCTCCAAGGGACAGGGAGAGGCGGGCGCGTTTTTT. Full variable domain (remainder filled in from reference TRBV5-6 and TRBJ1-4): DAGVTQSPTHLIKTRGQQVTLRCSPKSGHDTVSWYQQALGQGPQFIFQYYEEEERQRGNFPDRFSGHQFPNYSSELNVNALLLGDSALYLCASSSKGQGEAGAFFGSGTQLSVL.

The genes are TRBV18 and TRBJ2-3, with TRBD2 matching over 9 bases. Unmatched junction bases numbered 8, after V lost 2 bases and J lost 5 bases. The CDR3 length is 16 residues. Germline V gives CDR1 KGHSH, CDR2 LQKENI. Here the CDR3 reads CASSPSMGAGGDTQYF. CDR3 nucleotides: TGTGCCAGCTCACCATCAATGGGAGCGGGGGGAGATACGCAGTATTTT.

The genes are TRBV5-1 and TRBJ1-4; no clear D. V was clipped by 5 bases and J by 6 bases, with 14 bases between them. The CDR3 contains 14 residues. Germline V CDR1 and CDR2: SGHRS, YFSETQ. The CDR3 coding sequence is TGCGCCAGCAGTCCCGGGTGGGGTGATGAAAAACTGTTTTTT. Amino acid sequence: CASSPGWGDEKLFF.

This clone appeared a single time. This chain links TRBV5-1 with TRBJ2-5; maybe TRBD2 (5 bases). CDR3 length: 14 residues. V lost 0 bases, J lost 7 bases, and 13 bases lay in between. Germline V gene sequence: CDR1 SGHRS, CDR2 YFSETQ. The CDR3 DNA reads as TGCGCCAGCAGCTTGGAAGTGGCCCGGGGGACCCAGTACTTC. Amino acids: CASSLEVARGTQYF.

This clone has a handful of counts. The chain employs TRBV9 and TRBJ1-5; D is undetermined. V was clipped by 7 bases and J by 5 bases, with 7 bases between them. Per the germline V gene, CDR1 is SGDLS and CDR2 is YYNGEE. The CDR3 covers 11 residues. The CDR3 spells CASGRDQPQHF. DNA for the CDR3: TGTGCCAGCGGTCGGGATCAGCCCCAGCATTTT.

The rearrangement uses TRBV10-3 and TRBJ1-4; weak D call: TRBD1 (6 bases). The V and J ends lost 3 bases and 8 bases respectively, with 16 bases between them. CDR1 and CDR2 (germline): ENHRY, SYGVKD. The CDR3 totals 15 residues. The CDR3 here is CAISEWKGGNEKLFF. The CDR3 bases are TGTGCCATCAGTGAATGGAAAGGGGGAAACGAAAAACTGTTTTTT.

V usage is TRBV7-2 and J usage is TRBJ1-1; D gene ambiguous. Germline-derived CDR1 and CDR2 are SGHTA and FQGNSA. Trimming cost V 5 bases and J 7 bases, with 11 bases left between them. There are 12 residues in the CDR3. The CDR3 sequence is CASSRDEGEAFF. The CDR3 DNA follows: TGTGCCAGCAGCAGGGATGAGGGTGAAGCTTTCTTT.

DNA for the CDR3: TGTGCCAGCAGCAATGAACCGTCGGGGGGTGGCTACACCTTC. Amino acid sequence: CASSNEPSGGGYTF. The chain uses TRBV25-1 and TRBJ1-2; tentative D call: TRBD1 (5 bases). The length of the CDR3 is 14 residues. Per the germline V gene, CDR1 is MGHDK and CDR2 is SYGVNS. V was trimmed by 6 bases and J by 7 bases, leaving 18 bases between them.

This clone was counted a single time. CDR3 bases: TGTGCCAGCAGTTCCGGGACAGCTACCTATGGCTACACCTTC. The encoded protein is CASSSGTATYGYTF. The gene calls are TRBV28 and TRBJ1-2, with 7 bases lining up with TRBD1. The trim removed 4 bases at V and 4 bases at J, leaving 6 bases unmatched. CDR1 and CDR2 (germline): MDHEN, SYDVKM. The CDR3 extends over 14 amino acids.

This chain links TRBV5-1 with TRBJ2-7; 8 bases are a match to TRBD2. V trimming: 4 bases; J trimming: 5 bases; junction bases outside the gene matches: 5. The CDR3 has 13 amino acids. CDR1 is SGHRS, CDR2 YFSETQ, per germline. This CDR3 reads CASSLGLENEQYF. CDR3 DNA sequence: TGCGCCAGCAGCCTGGGACTAGAGAACGAGCAGTACTTC.

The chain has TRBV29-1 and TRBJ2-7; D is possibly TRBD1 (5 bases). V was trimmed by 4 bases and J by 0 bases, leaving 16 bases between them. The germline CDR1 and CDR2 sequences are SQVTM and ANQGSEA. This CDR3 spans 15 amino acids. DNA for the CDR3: TGCAGCGTTGGAGTGAACAGGCGCAGCTCCTACGAGCAGTACTTC. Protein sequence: CSVGVNRRSSYEQYF.

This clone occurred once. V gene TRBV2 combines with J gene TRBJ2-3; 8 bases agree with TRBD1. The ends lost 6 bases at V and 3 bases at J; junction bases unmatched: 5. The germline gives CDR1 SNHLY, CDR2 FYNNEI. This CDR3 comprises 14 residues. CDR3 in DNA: TGTGCCAGCAGGGACAGGGTCAGAACAGATACGCAGTATTTT. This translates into CASRDRVRTDTQYF.

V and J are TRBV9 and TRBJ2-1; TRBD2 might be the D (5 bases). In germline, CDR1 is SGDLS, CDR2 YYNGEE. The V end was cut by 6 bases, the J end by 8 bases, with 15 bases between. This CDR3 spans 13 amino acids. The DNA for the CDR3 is TGTGCCAGCAACAAGGGAGCATCCTATGAGCAGTTCTTC. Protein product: CASNKGASYEQFF.

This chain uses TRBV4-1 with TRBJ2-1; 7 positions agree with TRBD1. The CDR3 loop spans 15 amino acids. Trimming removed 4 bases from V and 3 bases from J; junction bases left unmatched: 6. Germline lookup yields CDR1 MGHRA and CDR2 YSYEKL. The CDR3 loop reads CASSRLGTVYNEQFF. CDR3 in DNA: TGCGCCAGCAGCCGCCTCGGGACAGTCTACAATGAGCAGTTCTTC.

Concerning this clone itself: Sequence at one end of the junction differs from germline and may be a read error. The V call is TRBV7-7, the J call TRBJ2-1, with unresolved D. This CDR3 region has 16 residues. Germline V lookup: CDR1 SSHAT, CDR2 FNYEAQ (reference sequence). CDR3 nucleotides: TGTGCTAGCAGCTTAGGGCGTCGCCTCCAAGGCAATGAGCAGTTCTTC. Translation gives CASSLGRRLQGNEQFF.

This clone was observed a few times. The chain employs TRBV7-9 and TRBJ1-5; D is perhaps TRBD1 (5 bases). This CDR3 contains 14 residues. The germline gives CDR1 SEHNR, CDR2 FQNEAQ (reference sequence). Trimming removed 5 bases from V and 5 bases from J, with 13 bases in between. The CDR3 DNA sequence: TGTGCCAGCAGCCCCGGGGCCAGGGATCAGCCCCAGCATTTT. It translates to CASSPGARDQPQHF. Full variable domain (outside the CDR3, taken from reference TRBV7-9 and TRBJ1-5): DTGVSQNPRHKITKRGQNVTFRCDPISEHNRLYWYRQTLGQGPEFLTYFQNEAQLEKSRLLSDRFSAERPKGSFSTLEIQRTEQGDSAMYLCASSPGARDQPQHFGDGTRLSIL.

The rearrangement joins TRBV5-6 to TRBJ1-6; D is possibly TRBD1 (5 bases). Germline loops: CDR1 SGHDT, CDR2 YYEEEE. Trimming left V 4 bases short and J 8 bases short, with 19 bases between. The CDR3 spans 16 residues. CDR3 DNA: TGTGCCAGCAGCCCGGAGGGGAAGTGGTTCGATTCACCCCTCCACTTT. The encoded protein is CASSPEGKWFDSPLHF.

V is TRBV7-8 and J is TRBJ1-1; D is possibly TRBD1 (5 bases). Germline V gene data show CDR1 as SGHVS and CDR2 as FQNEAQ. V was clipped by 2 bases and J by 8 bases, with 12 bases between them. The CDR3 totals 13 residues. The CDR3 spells CASSLSRGSEAFF. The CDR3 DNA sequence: TGTGCCAGCAGCTTAAGTCGGGGGTCGGAAGCTTTCTTT.

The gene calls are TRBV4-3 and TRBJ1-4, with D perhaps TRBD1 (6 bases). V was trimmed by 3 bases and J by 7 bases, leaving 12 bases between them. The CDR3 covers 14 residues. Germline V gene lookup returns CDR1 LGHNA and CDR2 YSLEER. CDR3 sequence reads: CASSHRTGTEKLFF. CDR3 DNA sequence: TGCGCCAGCAGCCACCGAACAGGGACTGAAAAACTGTTTTTT.

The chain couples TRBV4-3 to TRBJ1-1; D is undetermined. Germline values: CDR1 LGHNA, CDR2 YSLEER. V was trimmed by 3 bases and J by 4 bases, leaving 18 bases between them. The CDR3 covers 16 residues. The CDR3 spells CASSQATTLRGTEAFF. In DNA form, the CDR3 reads TGCGCCAGCAGCCAGGCCACGACTCTCCGTGGCACTGAAGCTTTCTTT.

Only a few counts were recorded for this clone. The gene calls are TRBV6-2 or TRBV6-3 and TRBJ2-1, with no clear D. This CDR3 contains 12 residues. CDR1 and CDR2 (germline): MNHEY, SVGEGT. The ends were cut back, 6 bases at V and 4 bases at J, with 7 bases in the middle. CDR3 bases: TGTGCCAGCAGCCCCCGATACAATGAGCAGTTCTTC. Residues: CASSPRYNEQFF.

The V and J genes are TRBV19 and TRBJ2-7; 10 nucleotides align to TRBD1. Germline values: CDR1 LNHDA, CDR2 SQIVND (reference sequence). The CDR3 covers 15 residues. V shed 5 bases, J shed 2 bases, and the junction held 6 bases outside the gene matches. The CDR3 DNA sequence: TGTGCCAGTAGTGCCCGGGACAGGGGCCCCTACGAGCAGTACTTC. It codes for CASSARDRGPYEQYF. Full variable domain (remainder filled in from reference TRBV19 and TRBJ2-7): DGGITQSPKYLFRKEGQNVTLSCEQNLNHDAMYWYRQDPGQGLRLIYYSQIVNDFQKGDIAEGYSVSREKKESFPLTVTSAQKNPTAFYLCASSARDRGPYEQYFGPGTRLTVT.

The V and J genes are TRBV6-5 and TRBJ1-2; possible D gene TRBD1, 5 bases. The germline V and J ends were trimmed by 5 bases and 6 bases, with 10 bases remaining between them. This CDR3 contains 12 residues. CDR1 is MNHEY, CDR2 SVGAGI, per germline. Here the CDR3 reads CASSRDGNGYTF. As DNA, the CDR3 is TGTGCCAGCAGTCGGGACGGAAATGGCTACACCTTC.

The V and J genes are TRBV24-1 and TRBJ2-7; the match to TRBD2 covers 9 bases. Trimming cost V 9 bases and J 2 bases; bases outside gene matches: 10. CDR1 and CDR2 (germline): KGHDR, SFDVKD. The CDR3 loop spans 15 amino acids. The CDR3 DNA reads TGTGCCACCCGACCGGGCGGGGGGGCCCCCTACGAGCAGTACTTC. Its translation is CATRPGGGAPYEQYF.

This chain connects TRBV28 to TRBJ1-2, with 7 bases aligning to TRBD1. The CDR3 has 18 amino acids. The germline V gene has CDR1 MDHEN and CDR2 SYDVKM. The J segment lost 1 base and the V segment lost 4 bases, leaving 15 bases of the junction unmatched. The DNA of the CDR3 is TGTGCCAGCAGTTCCTCCAGGGACAGCTCATCTTATAACTATGGCTACACCTTC. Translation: CASSSSRDSSSYNYGYTF.

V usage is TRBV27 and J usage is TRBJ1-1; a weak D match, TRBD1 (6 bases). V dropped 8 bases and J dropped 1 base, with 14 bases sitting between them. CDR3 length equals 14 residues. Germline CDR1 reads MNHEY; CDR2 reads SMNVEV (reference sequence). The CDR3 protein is CASQTGVGNTEAFF. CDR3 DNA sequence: TGTGCCAGCCAGACAGGCGTGGGGAACACTGAAGCTTTCTTT.

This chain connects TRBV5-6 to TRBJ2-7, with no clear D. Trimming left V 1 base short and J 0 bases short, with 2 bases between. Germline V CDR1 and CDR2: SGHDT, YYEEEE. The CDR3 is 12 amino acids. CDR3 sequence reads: CASSLSSYEQYF. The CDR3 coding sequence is TGTGCCAGCAGCTTGAGCTCCTACGAGCAGTACTTC.